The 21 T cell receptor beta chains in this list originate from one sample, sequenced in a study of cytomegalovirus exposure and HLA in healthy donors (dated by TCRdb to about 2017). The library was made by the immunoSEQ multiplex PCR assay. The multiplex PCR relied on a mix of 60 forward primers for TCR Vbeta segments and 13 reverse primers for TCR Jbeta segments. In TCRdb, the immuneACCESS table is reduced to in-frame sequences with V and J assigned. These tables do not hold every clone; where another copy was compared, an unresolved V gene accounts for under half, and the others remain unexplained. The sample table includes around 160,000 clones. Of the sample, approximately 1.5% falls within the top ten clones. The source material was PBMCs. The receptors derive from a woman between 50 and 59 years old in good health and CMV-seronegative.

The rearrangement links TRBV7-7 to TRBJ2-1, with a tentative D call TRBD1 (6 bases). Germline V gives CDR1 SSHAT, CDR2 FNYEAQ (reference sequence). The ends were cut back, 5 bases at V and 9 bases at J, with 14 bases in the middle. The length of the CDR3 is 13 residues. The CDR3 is CASSRTQGLEQFF. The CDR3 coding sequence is TGTGCCAGCAGCCGCACGCAGGGGCTTGAGCAGTTCTTC.

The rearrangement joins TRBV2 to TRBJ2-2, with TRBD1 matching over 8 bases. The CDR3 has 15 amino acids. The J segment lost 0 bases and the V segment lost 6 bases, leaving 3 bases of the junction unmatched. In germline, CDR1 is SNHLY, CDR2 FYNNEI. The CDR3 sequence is CASRDREPNTGELFF. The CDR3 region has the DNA TGTGCCAGCAGGGACAGGGAACCGAACACCGGGGAGCTGTTTTTT.

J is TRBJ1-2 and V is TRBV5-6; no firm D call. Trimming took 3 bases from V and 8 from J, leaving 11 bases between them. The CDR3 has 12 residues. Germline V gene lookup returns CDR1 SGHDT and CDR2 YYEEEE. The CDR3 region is CASSSGSVGYTF. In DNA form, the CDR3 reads TGTGCCAGCAGCTCTGGGAGTGTCGGCTACACCTTC.

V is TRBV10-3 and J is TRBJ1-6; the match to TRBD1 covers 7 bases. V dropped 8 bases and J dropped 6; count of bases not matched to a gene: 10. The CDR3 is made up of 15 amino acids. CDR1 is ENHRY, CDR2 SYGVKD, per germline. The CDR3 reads CAIGIRDSSNSPLHF. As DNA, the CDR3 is TGTGCCATCGGGATCCGGGACAGTTCTAATTCACCCCTCCACTTT.

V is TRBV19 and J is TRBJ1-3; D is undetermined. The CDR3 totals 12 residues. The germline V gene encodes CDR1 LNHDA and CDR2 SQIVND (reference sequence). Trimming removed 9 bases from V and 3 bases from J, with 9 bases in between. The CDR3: CASSLNGNTIYF. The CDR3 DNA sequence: TGTGCCAGCTCCCTAAATGGAAACACCATATATTTT.

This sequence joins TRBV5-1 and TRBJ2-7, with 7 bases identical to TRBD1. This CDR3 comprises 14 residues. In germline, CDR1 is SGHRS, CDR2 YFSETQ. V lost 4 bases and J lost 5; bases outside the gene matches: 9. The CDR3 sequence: CASSANRGYHEQYF. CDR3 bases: TGCGCCAGCAGCGCAAACAGGGGTTACCACGAGCAGTACTTC.

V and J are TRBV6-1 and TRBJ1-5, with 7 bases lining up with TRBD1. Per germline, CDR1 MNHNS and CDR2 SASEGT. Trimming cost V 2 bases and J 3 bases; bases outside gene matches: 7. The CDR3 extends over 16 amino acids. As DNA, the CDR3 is TGTGCCAGCAGTGAAACTCCAGGGGGGAACAATCAGCCCCAGCATTTT. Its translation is CASSETPGGNNQPQHF.

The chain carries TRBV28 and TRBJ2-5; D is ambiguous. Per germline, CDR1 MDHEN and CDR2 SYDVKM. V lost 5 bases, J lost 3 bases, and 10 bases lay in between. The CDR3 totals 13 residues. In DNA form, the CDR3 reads TGTGCCAGCAGTCGATCTACTAAAGAGACCCAGTACTTC. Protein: CASSRSTKETQYF.

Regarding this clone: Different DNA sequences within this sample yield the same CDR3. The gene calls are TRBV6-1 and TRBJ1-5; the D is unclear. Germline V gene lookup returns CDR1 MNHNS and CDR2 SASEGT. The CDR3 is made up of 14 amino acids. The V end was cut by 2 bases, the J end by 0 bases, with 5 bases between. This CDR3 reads CASSEFYSNQPQHF. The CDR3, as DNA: TGTGCCAGCAGTGAATTCTATAGCAATCAGCCCCAGCATTTT.

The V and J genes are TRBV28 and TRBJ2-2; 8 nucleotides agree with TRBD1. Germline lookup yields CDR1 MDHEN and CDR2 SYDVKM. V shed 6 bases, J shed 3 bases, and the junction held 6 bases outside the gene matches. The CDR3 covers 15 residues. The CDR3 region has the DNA TGTGCCAGCAGGACAGGGGTGGGAGACACCGGGGAGCTGTTTTTT. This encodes CASRTGVGDTGELFF.

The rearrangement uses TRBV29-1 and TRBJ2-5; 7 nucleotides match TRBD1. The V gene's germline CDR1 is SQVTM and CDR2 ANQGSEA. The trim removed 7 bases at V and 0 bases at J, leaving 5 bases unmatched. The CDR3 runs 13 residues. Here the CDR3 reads CSASGTDQETQYF. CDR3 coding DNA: TGCAGCGCCTCCGGGACAGACCAAGAGACCCAGTACTTC.

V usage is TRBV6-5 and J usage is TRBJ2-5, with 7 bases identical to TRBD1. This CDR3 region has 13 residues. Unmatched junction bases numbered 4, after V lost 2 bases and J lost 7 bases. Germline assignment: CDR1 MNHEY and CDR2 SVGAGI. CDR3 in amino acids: CASSYEGAVTQYF. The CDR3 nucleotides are TGTGCCAGCAGTTACGAGGGGGCGGTGACCCAGTACTTC.

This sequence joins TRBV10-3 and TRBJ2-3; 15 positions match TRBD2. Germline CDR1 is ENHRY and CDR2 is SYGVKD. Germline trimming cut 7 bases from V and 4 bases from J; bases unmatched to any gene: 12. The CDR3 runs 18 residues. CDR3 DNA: TGTGCCATCACCCCAGGACTAGCGGGAGGGCCCCTCCCAGATACGCAGTATTTT. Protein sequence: CAITPGLAGGPLPDTQYF.

CDR3 residues: CASSQLGQANYGYTF. The CDR3 nucleotides are TGTGCCAGCAGCCAGCTGGGACAGGCTAACTATGGCTACACCTTC. The rearrangement joins TRBV4-2 to TRBJ1-2; 8 bases agree with TRBD1. The J segment lost 0 bases and the V segment lost 3 bases, leaving 3 bases of the junction unmatched. Germline V gives CDR1 LGHNA, CDR2 YNFKEQ. The CDR3 has 15 residues.

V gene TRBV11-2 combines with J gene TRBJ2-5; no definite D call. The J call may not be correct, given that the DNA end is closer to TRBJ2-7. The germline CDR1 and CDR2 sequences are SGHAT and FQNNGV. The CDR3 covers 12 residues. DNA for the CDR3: TGTGCCAGCAGCTTGACTGGCTACGAGCAGTACTTC. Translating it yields CASSLTGYEQYF.

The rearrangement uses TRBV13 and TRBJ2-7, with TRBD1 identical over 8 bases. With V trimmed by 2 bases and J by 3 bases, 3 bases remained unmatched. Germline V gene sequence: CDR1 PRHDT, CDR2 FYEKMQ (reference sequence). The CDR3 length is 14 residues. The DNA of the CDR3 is TGTGCCAGCAGCTTACCAGGGGGCGTCTACGAGCAGTACTTC. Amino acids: CASSLPGGVYEQYF.

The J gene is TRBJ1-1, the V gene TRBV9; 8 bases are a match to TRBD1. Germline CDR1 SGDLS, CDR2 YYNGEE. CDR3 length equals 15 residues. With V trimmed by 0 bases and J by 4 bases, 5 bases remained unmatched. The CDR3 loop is CASSVDNRGFTEAFF. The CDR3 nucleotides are TGTGCCAGCAGCGTAGACAACAGGGGGTTCACTGAAGCTTTCTTT. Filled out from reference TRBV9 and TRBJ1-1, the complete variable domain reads DSGVTQTPKHLITATGQRVTLRCSPRSGDLSVYWYQQSLDQGLQFLIQYYNGEERAKGNILERFSAQQFPDLHSELNLSSLELGDSALYFCASSVDNRGFTEAFFGQGTRLTVV.

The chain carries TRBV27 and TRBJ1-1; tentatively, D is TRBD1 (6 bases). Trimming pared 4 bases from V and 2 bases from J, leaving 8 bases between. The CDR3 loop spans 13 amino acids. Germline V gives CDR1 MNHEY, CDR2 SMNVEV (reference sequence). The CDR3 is CASSWGHNTEAFF. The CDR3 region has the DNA TGTGCCAGCAGTTGGGGGCACAACACTGAAGCTTTCTTT.

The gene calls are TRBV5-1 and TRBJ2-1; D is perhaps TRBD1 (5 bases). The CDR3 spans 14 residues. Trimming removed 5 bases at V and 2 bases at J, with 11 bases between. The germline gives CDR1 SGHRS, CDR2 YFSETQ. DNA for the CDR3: TGCGCCAGCAGAAATCAGGGCCCCTACAATGAGCAGTTCTTC. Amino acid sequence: CASRNQGPYNEQFF.

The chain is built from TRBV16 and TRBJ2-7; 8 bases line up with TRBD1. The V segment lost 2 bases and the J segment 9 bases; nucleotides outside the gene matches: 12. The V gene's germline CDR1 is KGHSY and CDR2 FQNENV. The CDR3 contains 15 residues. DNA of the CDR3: TGTGCCAGCAGCCAACCAGACAGGGGAGGTGATCGGCAGTACTTC. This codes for CASSQPDRGGDRQYF. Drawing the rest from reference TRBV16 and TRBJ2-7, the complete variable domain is GEEVAQTPKHLVRGEGQKAKLYCAPIKGHSYVFWYQQVLKNEFKFLISFQNENVFDETGMPKERFSAKCLPNSPCSLEIQATKLEDSAVYFCASSQPDRGGDRQYFGPGTRLTVT.

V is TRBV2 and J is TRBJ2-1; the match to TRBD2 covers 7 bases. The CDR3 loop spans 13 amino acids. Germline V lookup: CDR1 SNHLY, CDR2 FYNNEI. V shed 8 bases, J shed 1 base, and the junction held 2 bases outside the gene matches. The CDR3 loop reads CASGRESYNEQFF. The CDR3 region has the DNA TGTGCCAGCGGGCGGGAGTCCTACAATGAGCAGTTCTTC. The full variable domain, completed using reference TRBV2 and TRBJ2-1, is EPEVTQTPSHQVTQMGQEVILRCVPISNHLYFYWYRQILGQKVEFLVSFYNNEISEKSEIFDDQFSVERPDGSNFTLKIRSTKLEDSAMYFCASGRESYNEQFFGPGTRLTVL.